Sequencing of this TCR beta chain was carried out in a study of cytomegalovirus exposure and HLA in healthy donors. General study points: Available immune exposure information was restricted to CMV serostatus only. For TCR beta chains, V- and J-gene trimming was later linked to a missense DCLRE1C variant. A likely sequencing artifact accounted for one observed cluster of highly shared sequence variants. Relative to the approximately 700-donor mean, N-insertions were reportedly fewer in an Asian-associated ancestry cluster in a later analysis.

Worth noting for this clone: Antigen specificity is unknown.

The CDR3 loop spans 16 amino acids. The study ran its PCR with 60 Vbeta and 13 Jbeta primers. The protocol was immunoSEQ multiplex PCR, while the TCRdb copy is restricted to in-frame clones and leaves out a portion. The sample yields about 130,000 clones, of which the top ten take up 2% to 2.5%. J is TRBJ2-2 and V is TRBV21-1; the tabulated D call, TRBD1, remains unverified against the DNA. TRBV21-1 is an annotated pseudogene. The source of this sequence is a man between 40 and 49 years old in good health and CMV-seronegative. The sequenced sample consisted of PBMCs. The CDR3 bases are TGTGCCAGCAGCCCCCGGACAGGACCCAACACCGGGGAGCTGTTTTTT. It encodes CASSPRTGPNTGELFF.